Below, 19 T cell receptor beta chains from the same sample are listed, as sequenced in a study of blood T cell repertoires in COVID-19. TCRdb keeps only in-frame clones here, not all; method: immunoSEQ multiplex PCR. The table records about 190,000 clones, around four fifths of them present only once. Sequenced input: peripheral blood. The receptors come from a young woman with acute or convalescent COVID-19.

The chain couples TRBV24-1 to TRBJ2-1; 10 bases map to TRBD2. V trimming: 3 bases; J trimming: 8 bases; junction bases outside the gene matches: 9. This CDR3 region has 16 residues. Germline V gene data show CDR1 as KGHDR and CDR2 as SFDVKD. CDR3 nucleotide sequence: TGTGCCACCAGTGATCCTAGAGCGGGAGGGCTGCATGAGCAGTTCTTC. The encoded protein is CATSDPRAGGLHEQFF.

This clone was detected only once. The chain employs TRBV19 and TRBJ2-7; D remains unclear. The germline V and J ends were trimmed by 1 base and 3 bases, with 10 bases remaining between them. Germline lookup yields CDR1 LNHDA and CDR2 SQIVND (reference sequence). The CDR3 length is 14 residues. CDR3 sequence reads: CASSIGAGNYEQYF. The CDR3 DNA reads as TGTGCCAGTAGTATAGGGGCTGGCAACTACGAGCAGTACTTC.

V and J are TRBV5-6 and TRBJ1-5; 7 nucleotides line up with TRBD1. J gave up 0 bases and V 3 bases, and 6 bases lay outside the gene matches. The CDR3 totals 16 residues. Germline V gene data show CDR1 as SGHDT and CDR2 as YYEEEE. The CDR3 loop is CASSSTGVYSNQPQHF. DNA of the CDR3: TGTGCCAGCAGCTCAACAGGGGTCTATAGCAATCAGCCCCAGCATTTT. The whole variable domain, remainder taken from reference TRBV5-6 and TRBJ1-5, is DAGVTQSPTHLIKTRGQQVTLRCSPKSGHDTVSWYQQALGQGPQFIFQYYEEEERQRGNFPDRFSGHQFPNYSSELNVNALLLGDSALYLCASSSTGVYSNQPQHFGDGTRLSIL.

The chain uses TRBV2 and TRBJ2-1; 9 nucleotides agree with TRBD2. The CDR3 has 15 amino acids. V was clipped by 3 bases and J by 5 bases; unmatched bases: 5. From germline, CDR1 is SNHLY and CDR2 FYNNEI. CDR3 in amino acids: CASSDRAGGNNEQFF. As DNA, the CDR3 is TGTGCCAGCAGTGACCGGGCGGGGGGGAACAATGAGCAGTTCTTC.

This rearrangement joins TRBV19 to TRBJ1-5; no definite D call. CDR3 length: 15 residues. CDR1 LNHDA and CDR2 SQIVND come from the germline V gene (reference sequence). V lost 1 base and J 2 bases, leaving 9 bases between the germline ends. CDR3 protein: CASSIAGLGNQPQHF. The CDR3 nucleotides are TGTGCCAGTAGTATAGCGGGTCTTGGCAATCAGCCCCAGCATTTT.

This sequence joins TRBV11-2 and TRBJ2-2; TRBD2 is a possible D gene (7 bases). V lost 1 base and J 6 bases, leaving 18 bases between the germline ends. The CDR3 contains 17 residues. CDR1 and CDR2 from the germline V gene are SGHAT and FQNNGV. The CDR3 loop is CASSLVYRGARAGELFF. The CDR3 DNA follows: TGTGCCAGCAGCTTAGTATATCGGGGGGCTAGGGCCGGGGAGCTGTTTTTT.

This sequence joins TRBV3-1 (or the pseudogene TRBV3-2) and TRBJ2-7, with TRBD1 identical over 9 bases. Germline assignment: CDR1 LGHDT and CDR2 YNNKEL (reference sequence). After removal of 0 bases from V and 6 bases from J, the junction contained 6 bases not matched to a gene. This CDR3 comprises 15 residues. The CDR3 region has the DNA TGTGCCAGCAGCCAAGATGGGACAGGGTCAGGCGAGCAGTACTTC. It is translated as CASSQDGTGSGEQYF.

The rearrangement links TRBV29-1 to TRBJ1-1; 9 nucleotides line up with TRBD1. The CDR3 has 12 residues. Germline lookup yields CDR1 SQVTM and CDR2 ANQGSEA. CDR3 sequence reads: CRVTGGSTEAFF. CDR3 coding DNA: TGCAGGGTAACAGGGGGCTCCACTGAAGCTTTCTTT.

This clone has ten or more counts. V is TRBV4-1 and J is TRBJ2-5, with D possibly TRBD2 on 5 matching bases. The CDR3 covers 14 residues. The ends were cut back, 1 base at V and 5 bases at J, with 11 bases in the middle. Looked up from germline, CDR1 is MGHRA and CDR2 is YSYEKL. In DNA form, the CDR3 reads TGCGCCAGCAGCCAAGGAGGAAGAGGGGAGACCCAGTACTTC. This codes for CASSQGGRGETQYF.

The CDR3 is CATSGAGGGTDTQYF. In DNA form, the CDR3 reads TGTGCCACCAGTGGAGCGGGGGGCGGCACAGATACGCAGTATTTT. The chain recombines TRBV24-1 with TRBJ2-3; 9 bases are a match to TRBD2. From germline, CDR1 is KGHDR and CDR2 SFDVKD. V trimming: 5 bases; J trimming: 1 base; junction bases outside the gene matches: 3. CDR3 size: 15 residues.

This clone has a handful of counts. This chain joins TRBV11-1 and TRBJ2-7; 10 bases are a match to TRBD2. The CDR3 sequence is 15 residues long. The V and J ends lost 3 bases and 4 bases, in that order; junction bases with no gene match: 6. Looked up from germline, CDR1 is SGHAT and CDR2 is FQDESV (reference sequence). This CDR3 is CASSFTSGTGYEQYF. CDR3 nucleotides: TGTGCCAGCAGCTTCACTAGCGGGACCGGTTACGAGCAGTACTTC.

The chain couples TRBV4-1 to TRBJ2-3, with TRBD2 as a possible D gene (6 bases). The CDR3 sequence is 18 residues long. Trimming removed 4 bases from V and 0 bases from J, with 20 bases in between. Germline assignment: CDR1 MGHRA and CDR2 YSYEKL. The CDR3 loop reads CASSLSLAGGPSTDTQYF. The DNA for the CDR3 is TGCGCCAGCAGCCTATCCTTAGCTGGAGGGCCCAGCACAGATACGCAGTATTTT.

In its sample, this clone was seen many times. This chain connects TRBV2 to TRBJ1-1; no reliable D call. Trimming stripped 5 bases from V and 7 bases from J, with 8 bases between. CDR1 is SNHLY, CDR2 FYNNEI, per germline. The CDR3 is 11 residues long. The CDR3 DNA sequence: TGTGCCAGCAGTACGACAATTGAAGCTTTCTTT. Protein product: CASSTTIEAFF.

The V call is TRBV9, the J call TRBJ1-4; D is unresolved. The length of the CDR3 is 14 residues. V dropped 0 bases and J dropped 4 bases, with 7 bases sitting between them. Germline V CDR1 and CDR2: SGDLS, YYNGEE. Here the CDR3 reads CASSVGGGNEKLFF. CDR3 sequence (DNA): TGTGCCAGCAGCGTAGGCGGAGGTAATGAAAAACTGTTTTTT.

This chain links TRBV19 with TRBJ1-1; the match to TRBD1 covers 8 bases. The junction had 4 bases not matched to a gene; V was cut back by 3 bases and J by 1 base. The CDR3 extends over 15 amino acids. Germline-derived CDR1 and CDR2 are LNHDA and SQIVND (reference sequence). CDR3 amino acids: CASSIGGTGNTEAFF. The CDR3 nucleotides read TGTGCCAGTAGTATTGGGGGGACAGGGAACACTGAAGCTTTCTTT.

The gene calls are TRBV19 and TRBJ2-1, with 7 bases fitting TRBD2. CDR3 length: 16 amino acids. Germline V gene lookup returns CDR1 LNHDA and CDR2 SQIVND (reference sequence). V lost 7 bases, J lost 4 bases, and 13 bases stayed unmatched. The CDR3 DNA sequence: TGTGCCAGTAAAAAATTCGGCGGGAGTTTTTACAATGAGCAGTTCTTC. Protein product: CASKKFGGSFYNEQFF.

J is TRBJ1-2 and V is TRBV4-2, with D possibly TRBD1 on 6 matching bases. Per the germline V gene, CDR1 is LGHNA and CDR2 is YNFKEQ. Trimming took 0 bases from V and 8 from J, leaving 13 bases between them. The CDR3 contains 14 residues. The CDR3 sequence is CASSQETQGRGYTF. DNA of the CDR3: TGTGCCAGCAGCCAAGAAACACAGGGTCGGGGCTACACCTTC.

The V call is TRBV28, the J call TRBJ1-4; the match to TRBD1 covers 8 bases. The CDR3 runs to 15 residues. The V segment lost 2 bases and the J segment 8 bases; nucleotides outside the gene matches: 7. CDR1 is MDHEN, CDR2 SYDVKM, per germline. The CDR3 reads CASSLAGTGREKLFF. The CDR3 nucleotides read TGTGCCAGCAGTTTAGCCGGGACAGGTCGGGAAAAACTGTTTTTT.

The chain is built from TRBV28 and TRBJ2-1; no definite D call. Germline V gene data show CDR1 as MDHEN and CDR2 as SYDVKM. The CDR3 has 11 residues. V lost 6 bases, J lost 6 bases, and 6 bases lay in between. DNA of the CDR3: TGTGCCAGCAGACTCTCCAATGAGCAGTTCTTC. This codes for CASRLSNEQFF.